The clone carrying this TCR beta chain has just one count. Germline assignment: CDR1 SGHDN and CDR2 FVKESK. The V end was cut by 4 bases, the J end by 5 bases, with 14 bases between. The CDR3 runs 14 residues. This sample is drawn from a study of cytomegalovirus exposure and HLA in healthy donors. Both 60 Vbeta primers and 13 Jbeta primers went into the PCR. Sequencing used immunoSEQ multiplex PCR; TCRdb keeps in-frame clones, though not all of them. Altogether tens of thousands of clones are present, approximately 81% being singletons, with the ten largest covering approximately 22%. The TCR originated in a woman aged 25 to 39 in good health and CMV-seropositive. V usage is TRBV14 and J usage is TRBJ1-1; D perhaps matches TRBD1 (5 bases). The sample comprised PBMCs. DNA for the CDR3: TGTGCCAGCAGCCTGTCGGGGGGGTTTACTGAAGCTTTCTTT. Its protein is CASSLSGGFTEAFF.